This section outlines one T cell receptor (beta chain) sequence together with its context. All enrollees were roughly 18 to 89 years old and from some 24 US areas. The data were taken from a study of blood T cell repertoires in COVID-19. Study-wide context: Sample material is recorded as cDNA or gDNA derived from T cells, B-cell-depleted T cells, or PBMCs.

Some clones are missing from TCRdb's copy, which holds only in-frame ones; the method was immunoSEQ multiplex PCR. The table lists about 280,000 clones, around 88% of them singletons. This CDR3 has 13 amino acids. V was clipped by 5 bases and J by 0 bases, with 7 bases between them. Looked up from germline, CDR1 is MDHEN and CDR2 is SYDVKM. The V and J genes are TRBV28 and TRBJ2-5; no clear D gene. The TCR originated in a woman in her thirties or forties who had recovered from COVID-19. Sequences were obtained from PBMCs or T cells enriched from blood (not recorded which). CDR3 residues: CASSPEYQETQYF. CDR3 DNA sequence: TGTGCCAGCAGTCCCGAGTACCAAGAGACCCAGTACTTC.